This T cell receptor (beta chain) was recovered during a study of post-analysis software for immune sequencing data. General study results and limits: TRBV5-6, TRBV5-1 and TRBV20-1 belonged to a set of about five TRBV segments that were more frequent in patients than controls.

Incorporated into the TCR beta cDNA libraries were unique molecular identifiers, which served to reduce PCR and sequencing biases. TCRdb re-analysed the PCR reads in MiXCR, keeping a single row per CDR3 protein. Among 820,000 or so distinct CDR3 sequences listed, roughly half were seen once. V was cut by 4 bases and J by 4 bases, with 16 bases left in between. Germline values: CDR1 SQVTM, CDR2 ANQGSEA. CDR3 length: 14 amino acids. As for this clonotype: Its antigen is unidentified.

The sequenced sample was blood. The chain joins TRBV29-1 to TRBJ1-2; D gene ambiguous. The origin of this receptor is a girl aged 5 to 17 with multiple sclerosis. CDR3 amino acids: CSVVSGPNPYGYTF. DNA of the CDR3: TGCAGCGTTGTTTCCGGGCCCAACCCCTATGGCTACACCTTC.